The entry that follows covers one TCR beta chain sequence. Its antigen remains unidentified. The data stem from a study of blood T cells in healthy people across ages. Primed by a sample-barcoded 5' primer and a J-beta primer mix, a second PCR proceeded for about 6 to 12 cycles. TCRdb re-called the 5' RACE reads with MiXCR, one entry per CDR3 protein. This sample has fewer than 1,200,000 distinct CDR3 sequences, with around 25% found just once. General observations from the study: With naive T cell percentage, TCR beta diversity showed a strong correlation.

The CDR3 covers 16 residues. V was pared by 5 bases and J by 2 bases, with 9 bases of the junction left unmatched. Another study also made use of these data, one on T cells of mothers and their children.

The sequenced sample was blood. The gene calls are TRBV12-3 or TRBV12-4 and TRBJ2-1; 7 nucleotides line up with TRBD1. The source of this sequence is a girl under 10 years old in good health. CDR3 nucleotide sequence: TGTGCCAGCAGTGGGACAGCCACTCTTCCCTACAATGAGCAGTTCTTC. Translating gives CASSGTATLPYNEQFF.